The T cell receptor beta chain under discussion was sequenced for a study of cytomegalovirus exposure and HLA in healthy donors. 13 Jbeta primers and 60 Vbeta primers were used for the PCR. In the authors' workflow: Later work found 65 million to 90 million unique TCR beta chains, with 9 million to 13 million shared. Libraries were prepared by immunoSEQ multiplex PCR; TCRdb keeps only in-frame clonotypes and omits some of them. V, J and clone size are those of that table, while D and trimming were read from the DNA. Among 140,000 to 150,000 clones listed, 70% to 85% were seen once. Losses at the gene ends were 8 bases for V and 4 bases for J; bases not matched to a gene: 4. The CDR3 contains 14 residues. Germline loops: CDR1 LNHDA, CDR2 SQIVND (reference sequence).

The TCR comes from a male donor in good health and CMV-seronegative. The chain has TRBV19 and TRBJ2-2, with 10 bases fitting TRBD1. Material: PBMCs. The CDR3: CASEDRGGTGELFF. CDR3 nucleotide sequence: TGTGCCAGTGAGGACAGGGGGGGCACCGGGGAGCTGTTTTTT.